These 29 T cell receptor beta chains originate from one sample sequenced in a study of radiation and T cells in renal cell carcinoma. Indicated time point: blood 2 weeks post-SBRT. Specified treatment: 15 Gy SBRT to primary tumor, nephrectomy 4 weeks later. Produced via immunoSEQ multiplex PCR; TCRdb's table is partial and in-frame only. The table shows 70,000 or so clones, with roughly 80% occurring only once. The sequenced sample was blood, obtained from a patient whose treatment included radiotherapy and nephrectomy. Receptors were obtained from a man aged 60-69 years with renal cell carcinoma.

The rearrangement links TRBV28 to TRBJ2-7, with TRBD2 matching 11 bases. The CDR3 is made up of 14 amino acids. Germline V lookup: CDR1 MDHEN, CDR2 SYDVKM. J gave up 3 bases and V 9 bases, and 7 bases lay outside the gene matches. The CDR3 loop is CASGLLAGVYEQYF. The CDR3 coding sequence is TGTGCCAGTGGGTTACTAGCGGGAGTCTACGAGCAGTACTTC.

The gene calls are TRBV6-1 and TRBJ2-2; D may be TRBD2 (5 bases). V lost 4 bases and J 6 bases, leaving 9 bases between the germline ends. Per germline, CDR1 MNHNS and CDR2 SASEGT. This CDR3 has 13 amino acids. This CDR3 is CASSAGVPGELFF. The CDR3 region has the DNA TGTGCCAGCAGTGCCGGGGTCCCCGGGGAGCTGTTTTTT.

The CDR3 region is CASSDRGMNSYEQYF. CDR3 bases: TGTGCCAGCAGCGACAGGGGGATGAACTCCTACGAGCAGTACTTC. The V gene is TRBV7-8, the J gene TRBJ2-7, with 9 nucleotides matching TRBD1. Germline V gene data show CDR1 as SGHVS and CDR2 as FQNEAQ. The CDR3 has 15 residues. V shed 5 bases and J 0 bases; nucleotides not matched to a gene: 5.

The chain links TRBV29-1 to TRBJ2-1, with 8 bases identical to TRBD1. CDR3 size: 12 residues. Germline CDR1 is SQVTM and CDR2 is ANQGSEA. V lost 7 bases to trimming and J lost 9 bases; unmatched junction nucleotides: 8. DNA for the CDR3: TGCAGCGCGCTGGGACAGGTCACTGAGCAGTTCTTC. Residues: CSALGQVTEQFF.

V is TRBV27 and J is TRBJ2-3, with 7 bases fitting TRBD2. The germline gives CDR1 MNHEY, CDR2 SMNVEV (reference sequence). Trimming at V came to 3 bases and at J to 5 bases, leaving 17 bases not matched to a gene. The CDR3 has 18 amino acids. CDR3 DNA: TGTGCCAGCAGTTTTACCATCCAGGGCCTGGGGGGGGGAGATACGCAGTATTTT. Its translation is CASSFTIQGLGGGDTQYF.

V and J are TRBV6-1 and TRBJ2-7; 9 bases match TRBD1. The CDR3 length is 14 residues. Germline-derived CDR1 and CDR2 are MNHNS and SASEGT. The junction had 3 bases not matched to a gene; V was cut back by 4 bases and J by 2 bases. CDR3 loop: CASSAGTGPYEQYF. DNA of the CDR3: TGTGCCAGCAGTGCCGGGACAGGGCCCTACGAGCAGTACTTC.

The chain employs TRBV4-1 and TRBJ2-5; 7 nucleotides match TRBD1. The V and J ends lost 4 bases and 3 bases, in that order; junction bases with no gene match: 8. The germline CDR1 and CDR2 sequences are MGHRA and YSYEKL. This CDR3 comprises 15 residues. The CDR3 coding sequence is TGCGCCAGCAGCCGCAAACAGGGGCGGGAAGAGACCCAGTACTTC. Protein sequence: CASSRKQGREETQYF.

The chain carries TRBV4-2 and TRBJ2-1, with TRBD1 identical over 7 bases. CDR1 is LGHNA and CDR2 is YNFKEQ in the germline V gene. The J segment lost 6 bases and the V segment lost 4 bases, leaving 6 bases of the junction unmatched. The CDR3 loop spans 14 amino acids. This CDR3 is CASSPTGMGNEQFF. CDR3 in DNA: TGTGCCAGCAGCCCGACAGGGATGGGCAATGAGCAGTTCTTC.

The chain couples TRBV9 to TRBJ2-1; D is possibly TRBD1 or TRBD2 (5 bases each). Deletions cut 6 bases from V and 4 bases from J, with 17 bases between. Germline V lookup: CDR1 SGDLS, CDR2 YYNGEE. The CDR3 has 15 residues. CDR3 DNA: TGTGCCAGCACCGAGGACGAGAGGGGTTACAATGAGCAGTTCTTC. Protein: CASTEDERGYNEQFF.

This clone was seen a single time. This chain links TRBV28 with TRBJ2-7; 8 nucleotides agree with TRBD1. The length of the CDR3 is 16 residues. Germline CDR1 reads MDHEN; CDR2 reads SYDVKM. J was trimmed by 0 bases and V by 5 bases; bases with no gene match: 9. The chain's CDR3 is CASSTGGGGSSYEQYF. As DNA, the CDR3 is TGTGCCAGCAGTACAGGGGGAGGAGGGAGCTCCTACGAGCAGTACTTC.

V is TRBV19 and J is TRBJ2-1, with 11 positions matching TRBD2. The CDR3 covers 18 residues. Germline V gives CDR1 LNHDA, CDR2 SQIVND (reference sequence). The V and J ends lost 10 bases and 0 bases, in that order; junction bases with no gene match: 14. The CDR3 sequence is CATRGVAGGPSSYNEQFF. The CDR3 nucleotides read TGTGCCACTCGGGGGGTAGCGGGAGGGCCTAGCTCCTACAATGAGCAGTTCTTC.

The J gene is TRBJ2-3, the V gene TRBV18, with TRBD2 matching 13 bases. The CDR3 contains 17 residues. The trim removed 4 bases at V and 2 bases at J, leaving 6 bases unmatched. CDR1 and CDR2 from the germline V gene are KGHSH and LQKENI. In DNA form, the CDR3 reads TGTGCCAGCTCACTGCGGGGACTAGCGGGATCCACAGATACGCAGTATTTT. Encoded protein: CASSLRGLAGSTDTQYF.

The chain employs TRBV28 and TRBJ1-4; D might be TRBD1 (5 bases). V was clipped by 10 bases and J by 4 bases, with 13 bases between them. The germline V gene encodes CDR1 MDHEN and CDR2 SYDVKM. The CDR3 spans 13 residues. CDR3 DNA: TGTGCCACCGTTCAACAGGTTAATGAAAAACTGTTTTTT. Translation gives CATVQQVNEKLFF.

The rearrangement uses TRBV5-1 and TRBJ1-1; D is ambiguous. The CDR3 consists of 13 residues. Trimming shortened V by 0 bases and J by 8 bases, and 11 bases separated the two germline ends. CDR1 and CDR2 (germline): SGHRS, YFSETQ. CDR3 bases: TGCGCCAGCAGCTTGGGTTTTTCGGGCGAAGCTTTCTTT. Its translation: CASSLGFSGEAFF.

The V call is TRBV6-5, the J call TRBJ1-2; no reliable D call. The CDR3 contains 14 residues. V lost 0 bases and J 5 bases, leaving 10 bases between the germline ends. Germline-derived CDR1 and CDR2 are MNHEY and SVGAGI. The CDR3 sequence is CASSYSSGWYGYTF. CDR3 nucleotide sequence: TGTGCCAGCAGTTACTCGTCGGGGTGGTATGGCTACACCTTC.

DNA of the CDR3: TGTGCCTGGTGGACAGGGGGCGTAAGCACAGATACGCAGTATTTT. The encoded protein is CAWWTGGVSTDTQYF. This sequence joins TRBV30 and TRBJ2-3; 11 bases line up with TRBD1. The length of the CDR3 is 15 residues. Trimming removed 5 bases from V and 0 bases from J; junction bases left unmatched: 4. Germline V gene sequence: CDR1 GTSNPN, CDR2 SVGIG (reference sequence).

The gene calls are TRBV4-2 and TRBJ1-2; D is unresolved. Trimming stripped 0 bases from V and 5 bases from J, with 13 bases between. The CDR3 totals 15 residues. The germline gives CDR1 LGHNA, CDR2 YNFKEQ. The CDR3 protein is CASSQDANPIYGYTF. The CDR3 nucleotides read TGTGCCAGCAGCCAAGATGCCAACCCGATTTATGGCTACACCTTC.

V and J are TRBV18 and TRBJ2-1; the D gene is possibly TRBD2 (6 bases). With 4 bases removed from V and 6 bases from J, the gap between germline ends came to 13 bases. The CDR3 runs to 14 residues. Germline V CDR1 and CDR2: KGHSH, LQKENI. CDR3 nucleotide sequence: TGTGCCAGCTCACTGCGGGGTTTGGGCAATGAGCAGTTCTTC. It encodes CASSLRGLGNEQFF.

V usage is TRBV5-4 and J usage is TRBJ2-1, with 7 bases matching TRBD1. V dropped 4 bases and J dropped 7; count of bases not matched to a gene: 11. This CDR3 comprises 15 residues. CDR1 SGHNT and CDR2 YYREEE come from the germline V gene (reference sequence). The DNA for the CDR3 is TGTGCCAGCAGCCCGGGGACAGCGGCTGGGAATGAGCAGTTCTTC. Amino acid sequence: CASSPGTAAGNEQFF.

V gene TRBV9 combines with J gene TRBJ2-2, with unresolved D. Trimming took 0 bases from V and 7 from J, leaving 4 bases between them. Germline lookup yields CDR1 SGDLS and CDR2 YYNGEE. CDR3 size: 12 residues. The CDR3 reads CASSVDVGELFF. CDR3 sequence (DNA): TGTGCCAGCAGCGTAGATGTCGGGGAGCTGTTTTTT. The full variable domain, with the rest looked up from reference TRBV9 and TRBJ2-2, is DSGVTQTPKHLITATGQRVTLRCSPRSGDLSVYWYQQSLDQGLQFLIQYYNGEERAKGNILERFSAQQFPDLHSELNLSSLELGDSALYFCASSVDVGELFFGEGSRLTVL.

This clone was observed once. This chain uses TRBV2 with TRBJ2-2, with D perhaps TRBD2 (6 bases). Trimming pared 3 bases from V and 1 base from J, leaving 21 bases between. Germline V gene sequence: CDR1 SNHLY, CDR2 FYNNEI. This CDR3 has 19 residues. This chain's CDR3 is CASSEWVLYMGGNTGELFF. The CDR3 region has the DNA TGTGCCAGCAGTGAGTGGGTACTCTACATGGGAGGGAACACCGGGGAGCTGTTTTTT.

The rearrangement uses TRBV7-2 and TRBJ2-5; 12 bases agree with TRBD2. The CDR3 is made up of 16 amino acids. Unmatched junction bases numbered 1, after V lost 0 bases and J lost 2 bases. Germline V gene lookup returns CDR1 SGHTA and CDR2 FQGNSA. CDR3: CASSLALAGGQETQYF. The CDR3 DNA reads as TGTGCCAGCAGCTTAGCCCTAGCGGGAGGGCAAGAGACCCAGTACTTC. The full variable domain, rest sourced from reference TRBV7-2 and TRBJ2-5, is GAGVSQSPSNKVTEKGKDVELRCDPISGHTALYWYRQSLGQGLEFLIYFQGNSAPDKSGLPSDRFSAERTGGSVSTLTIQRTQQEDSAVYLCASSLALAGGQETQYFGPGTRLLVL.

This rearrangement joins TRBV6-1 to TRBJ2-3, with D uncertain. The CDR3 loop spans 11 amino acids. Between the trimmed V and J ends, which lost 4 bases and 6 bases, there was a span of 5 bases. Germline V lookup: CDR1 MNHNS, CDR2 SASEGT. The CDR3 spells CASSATDTQYF. CDR3 DNA: TGTGCCAGCAGTGCCACGGATACGCAGTATTTT.

The gene calls are TRBV28 and TRBJ1-1; D is perhaps TRBD1 (5 bases). The CDR3 has 17 residues. Germline CDR1 is MDHEN and CDR2 is SYDVKM. V dropped 6 bases and J dropped 1 base, with 21 bases sitting between them. This chain's CDR3 is CASRQWGGGRWNTEAFF. The CDR3 DNA follows: TGTGCCAGCAGGCAATGGGGGGGAGGAAGGTGGAACACTGAAGCTTTCTTT.

The CDR3 nucleotides read TGTGCCAGCAGTCTTAGCGGGAGAGTTCCCGGGGAGCTGTTTTTT. Residues: CASSLSGRVPGELFF. V gene TRBV28 combines with J gene TRBJ2-2; TRBD2 agrees at 9 bases. V shed 5 bases and J 6 bases; nucleotides not matched to a gene: 7. The CDR3 runs to 15 residues. The germline V gene has CDR1 MDHEN and CDR2 SYDVKM.

The V gene is TRBV5-1, the J gene TRBJ2-2; TRBD1 matches at 8 bases. This CDR3 has 15 residues. CDR1 and CDR2 from the germline V gene are SGHRS and YFSETQ. V was clipped by 2 bases and J by 1 base; unmatched bases: 1. CDR3 DNA: TGCGCCAGCAGCTTACAGGGGGGGAACACCGGGGAGCTGTTTTTT. It codes for CASSLQGGNTGELFF.

The chain uses TRBV2 and TRBJ1-1; TRBD1 is a possible D gene (5 bases). The CDR3 has 13 residues. V was pared by 0 bases and J by 9 bases, with 11 bases between. Germline-derived CDR1 and CDR2 are SNHLY and FYNNEI. CDR3: CASSEARQGKAFF. CDR3 coding DNA: TGTGCCAGCAGTGAAGCCCGGCAGGGAAAAGCTTTCTTT.

The CDR3 DNA reads as TGTGCCAGCAAAGGACGGACAGTGAACACCGGGGAGCTGTTTTTT. Amino acid sequence: CASKGRTVNTGELFF. The V gene is TRBV28, the J gene TRBJ2-2; TRBD1 is a possible D gene (6 bases). The CDR3 has 15 amino acids. In germline, CDR1 is MDHEN, CDR2 SYDVKM. V was clipped by 7 bases and J by 1 base, with 13 bases between them.

The V gene is TRBV5-4, the J gene TRBJ2-7, with 8 bases that match TRBD2. With V trimmed by 0 bases and J by 6 bases, 14 bases remained unmatched. The CDR3 extends over 17 amino acids. Germline lookup yields CDR1 SGHNT and CDR2 YYREEE (reference sequence). CDR3 residues: CASSLGAGGPRSAEQYF. DNA of the CDR3: TGTGCCAGCAGCTTGGGGGCGGGGGGACCCCGGAGTGCCGAGCAGTACTTC.